This T cell receptor beta chain was captured in a study of blood T cells in healthy people across ages. Notes on this clonotype: The junction departs from the called germline gene at one end, perhaps through a read error.

A second PCR, run for about 6 to 11 cycles, used a sample-barcoded 5' primer plus a J-beta primer mix. TCRdb used MiXCR to reprocess the 5' RACE reads, holding one entry per CDR3 protein. The sample has around 650,000 distinct CDR3 sequences; roughly 30% are singletons. Germline V lookup: CDR1 DFQATT, CDR2 SNEGSKA (reference sequence). The CDR3 has 16 amino acids. The sample comprised blood. This chain links TRBV20-1 with TRBJ2-3; 16 nucleotides align to TRBD2. The sequence came from a woman older than 75 in good health. The CDR3 loop is CSAENRGLAGGYEQYF. CDR3 coding DNA: TGCAGTGCCGAAAACCGGGGACTAGCGGGAGGGTACGAGCAGTACTTT.